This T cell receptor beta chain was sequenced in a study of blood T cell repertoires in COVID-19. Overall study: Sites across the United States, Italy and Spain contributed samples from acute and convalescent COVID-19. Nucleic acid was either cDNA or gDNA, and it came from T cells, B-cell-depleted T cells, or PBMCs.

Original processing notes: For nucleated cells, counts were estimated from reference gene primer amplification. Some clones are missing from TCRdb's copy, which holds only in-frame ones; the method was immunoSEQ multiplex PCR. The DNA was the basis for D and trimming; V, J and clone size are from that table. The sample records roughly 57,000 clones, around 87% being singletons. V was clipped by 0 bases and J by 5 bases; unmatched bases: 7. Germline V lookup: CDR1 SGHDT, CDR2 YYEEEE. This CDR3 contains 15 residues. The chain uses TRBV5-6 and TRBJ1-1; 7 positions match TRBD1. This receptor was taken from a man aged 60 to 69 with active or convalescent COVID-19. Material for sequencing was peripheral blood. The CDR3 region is CASSLGAQGITEAFF. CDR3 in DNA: TGTGCCAGCAGCTTGGGGGCACAGGGGATAACTGAAGCTTTCTTT.